This T cell receptor beta chain was recovered during a study of tissue T cells after allogeneic stem cell transplantation. The time point here: mouse harvest day 14 after allogeneic transplant. The graft held 10^6 splenic CD5+ T cells and 10^7 T-cell-depleted bone marrow cells. The germline gives CDR1 NNHDY, CDR2 SYVADS. The V and J ends lost 2 bases and 7 bases respectively, with 3 bases between them. The CDR3 length is 11 residues. TCRdb keeps only in-frame clones here, not all; method: immunoSEQ multiplex PCR. The sample lists 3,000 to 4,000 clones; roughly half were seen once. This clone was recorded a few times. Gene names follow the mouse nomenclature. The read finishes 1 residue shy of the CDR3 end, and the germline J gene is used to complete it.

The receptor comes from a female BALB/c mouse given C57BL/6 T cells with graft-versus-host disease after an allogeneic hematopoietic cell transplant. Sample: gut tissue. V usage is TRBV13-3 and J usage is TRBJ1-4; D gene ambiguous. CDR3 sequence reads: CASSEGERLFF. The sequenced CDR3 bases are TGTGCCAGCAGTGAAGGCGAAAGATTATTT.